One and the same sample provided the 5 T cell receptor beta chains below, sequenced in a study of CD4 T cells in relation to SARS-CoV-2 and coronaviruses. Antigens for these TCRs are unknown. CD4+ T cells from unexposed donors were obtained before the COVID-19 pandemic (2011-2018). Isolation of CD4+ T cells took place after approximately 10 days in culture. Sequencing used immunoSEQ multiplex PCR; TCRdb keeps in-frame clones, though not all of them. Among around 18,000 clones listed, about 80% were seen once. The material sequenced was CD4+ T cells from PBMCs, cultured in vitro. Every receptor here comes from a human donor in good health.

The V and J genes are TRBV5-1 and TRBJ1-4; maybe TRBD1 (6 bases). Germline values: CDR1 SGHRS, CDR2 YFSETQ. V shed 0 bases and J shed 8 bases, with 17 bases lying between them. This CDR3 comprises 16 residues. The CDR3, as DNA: TGCGCCAGCAGCTTGGGATCGACAGGAATTTTAGAAAAACTGTTTTTT. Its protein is CASSLGSTGILEKLFF. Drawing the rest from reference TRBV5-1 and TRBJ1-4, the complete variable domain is KAGVTQTPRYLIKTRGQQVTLSCSPISGHRSVSWYQQTPGQGLQFLFEYFSETQRNKGNFPGRFSGRQFSNSRSEMNVSTLELGDSALYLCASSLGSTGILEKLFFGSGTQLSVL.

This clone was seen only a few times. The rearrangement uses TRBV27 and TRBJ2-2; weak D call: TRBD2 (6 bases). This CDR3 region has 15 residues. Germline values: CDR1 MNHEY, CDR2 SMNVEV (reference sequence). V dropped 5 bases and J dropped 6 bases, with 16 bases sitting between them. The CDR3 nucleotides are TGTGCCAGCAGTCCCCTGACTAGTTATGCCGGGGAGCTGTTTTTT. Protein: CASSPLTSYAGELFF.

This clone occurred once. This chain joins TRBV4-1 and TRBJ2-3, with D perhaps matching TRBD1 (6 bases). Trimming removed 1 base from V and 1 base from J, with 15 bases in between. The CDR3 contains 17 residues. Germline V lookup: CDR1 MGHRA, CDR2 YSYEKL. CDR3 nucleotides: TGCGCCAGCAGCCAAGTGGGACAACAAAAAGGCACAGATACGCAGTATTTT. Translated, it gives CASSQVGQQKGTDTQYF.

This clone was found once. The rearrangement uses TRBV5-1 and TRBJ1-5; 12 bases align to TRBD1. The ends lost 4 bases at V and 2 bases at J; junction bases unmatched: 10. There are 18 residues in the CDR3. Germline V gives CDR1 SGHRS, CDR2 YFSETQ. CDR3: CASSLGTGGGSGNQPQHF. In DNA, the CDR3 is TGCGCCAGCAGCCTCGGGACAGGGGGCGGGAGTGGCAATCAGCCCCAGCATTTT. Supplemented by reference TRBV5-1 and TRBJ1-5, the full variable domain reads KAGVTQTPRYLIKTRGQQVTLSCSPISGHRSVSWYQQTPGQGLQFLFEYFSETQRNKGNFPGRFSGRQFSNSRSEMNVSTLELGDSALYLCASSLGTGGGSGNQPQHFGDGTRLSIL.

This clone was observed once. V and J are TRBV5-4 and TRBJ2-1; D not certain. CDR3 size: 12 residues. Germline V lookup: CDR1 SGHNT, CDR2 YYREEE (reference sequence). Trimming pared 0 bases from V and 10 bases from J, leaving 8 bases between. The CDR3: CASSLEVSEQFF. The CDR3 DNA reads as TGTGCCAGCAGCTTGGAGGTTTCCGAGCAGTTCTTC.